Given below is one T cell receptor (beta chain) in context. Profiled with immunoSEQ multiplex PCR; TCRdb holds only in-frame clones, not every one. The table lists approximately 93,000 clones, around 90% of them singletons, with about 9.5% in the top ten. This sample is part of a study of control samples from healthy donors and cancer patients. Looked up from germline, CDR1 is SGHNT and CDR2 is YENEEA. This CDR3 is 14 amino acids long. V gave up 5 bases and J gave up 4 bases, with 11 bases separating them. The TCR originated in a woman aged 50 to 60 with colorectal cancer. The sample was PBMCs. The gene calls are TRBV11-3 and TRBJ2-2; D unclear. The CDR3 sequence: CASSPRLSTGELFF. The CDR3 DNA follows: TGTGCCAGCAGCCCCCGGTTGAGCACCGGGGAGCTGTTTTTT.